A selection of T cell receptor beta chains follows, all from one sample in a study of blood T cells in healthy people across ages. A single record per CDR3 protein comes from TCRdb applying MiXCR to the 5' RACE reads. The data contain fewer than 1,000,000 distinct CDR3 sequences, around 45% of them singletons. Input material: blood. All receptors derive from a man between 60 and 75 years old in good health. CDR3s include the opening cysteine and the closing phenylalanine or tryptophan. A D gene is named only where the DNA matches it firmly. Expanded clones get a size class; other rows say once, few or many, or leave the size out.

DNA | CDR3 | length | D | size | J | V
TGCAGCGCTAGAGATCTAGGTGGGGAAGTGAGCTATGGCTACACCTTC | CSARDLGGEVSYGYTF | 16 | . | . | TRBJ1-2 | TRBV20-1
TGTGCCACCAGTAGGGGGAATGAGCAGTTCTTC | CATSRGNEQFF | 11 | . | . | TRBJ2-1 | TRBV24-1
TGTGCCAGCAGCCAATCAGGGAATGGCTACACCTTC | CASSQSGNGYTF | 12 | . | . | TRBJ1-2 | TRBV16
TGTGCCAGCAGATTACAGGGGTCGGATGAAGCTTTCTTT | CASRLQGSDEAFF | 13 | TRBD1 | few | TRBJ1-1 | TRBV6-2/TRBV6-3
TGTGCCATCAGTGAGTCCGGCCCCCAGTCTAGCGAAAAACTGTTTTTT | CAISESGPQSSEKLFF | 16 | . | . | TRBJ1-4 | TRBV10-3
TGCAGTGCTAGAGTTGTTCTCCAAGAGACCCAGTACTTC | CSARVVLQETQYF | 13 | . | . | TRBJ2-5 | TRBV20-1
TGTGCCAGCCAGAGGACGGTGAGCTCCTACGAGCAGTACTTC | CASQRTVSSYEQYF | 14 | . | few | TRBJ2-7 | TRBV2
TGCGCCAGCAGCTTGACAGGGTGGACAGATACGCAGTATTTT | CASSLTGWTDTQYF | 14 | . | . | TRBJ2-3 | TRBV5-1
TGTGCCAGCGCACCAGGGATGGAGGAGACCCAGTACTTC | CASAPGMEETQYF | 13 | . | . | TRBJ2-5 | TRBV18
TGTGCCAGCAGTGAACGCAGGACAGAGACCCAGTTCTTC | CASSERRTETQFF | 13 | . | . | TRBJ2-1 | TRBV2
TGTGCCAGCAGCTCACCCTCCCCCCGGACAGAGCTGAACACTGAAGCTTTCTTT | CASSSPSPRTELNTEAFF | 18 | . | . | TRBJ1-1 | TRBV7-3
TGCGCCAGCCTTCCTAGCGGGGGGCTCCCGCGTCAAGAGACCCAGTACTTC | CASLPSGGLPRQETQYF | 17 | TRBD2 | . | TRBJ2-5 | TRBV5-1
TGTGCCAGCAGTCGGGACTTTACGACCGGGGAGCTGTTTTTT | CASSRDFTTGELFF | 14 | . | . | TRBJ2-2 | TRBV12-3/TRBV12-4
TGCAGCGTTGATAGCAGGGTCATGTCAAAAGAGACCCAGTACTTC | CSVDSRVMSKETQYF | 15 | . | many | TRBJ2-5 | TRBV29-1
TGCGCCAGCAGCCAAGATTGGGGGAAGGGTGAGCAGTTCTTC | CASSQDWGKGEQFF | 14 | . | few | TRBJ2-1 | TRBV4-3
TGCAGCGTTGCGGTAGCGGGGAGGGAGACCCAGTACTTC | CSVAVAGRETQYF | 13 | TRBD2 | few | TRBJ2-5 | TRBV29-1
TGCAGTGCTAGTAGGCGAGGGATAGGTCAGCCCCAGCATTTT | CSASRRGIGQPQHF | 14 | . | . | TRBJ1-5 | TRBV20-1
TGTGCCAGCAGCCTAAGGGTAGGGGCTCGGGAGCAGTTCTTC | CASSLRVGAREQFF | 14 | . | . | TRBJ2-1 | TRBV28
TGCGCCAGCAGCTTGAGTGCGGAAGCCGGGGAGCTGTTTTTT | CASSLSAEAGELFF | 14 | . | few | TRBJ2-2 | TRBV5-1
TGTGCCAGCAGCTTAGATCGGCGCAGGGTTTGGGATACGCAGTATTTT | CASSLDRRRVWDTQYF | 16 | . | . | TRBJ2-3 | TRBV7-2
TGCAGTGCTAGTAGTGGCGGGGGGAGCACAGATACGCAGTATTTT | CSASSGGGSTDTQYF | 15 | TRBD2 | . | TRBJ2-3 | TRBV20-1
TGCGCCAGCAGCTTTGGGACCGGCCTTGGCTACACCTTC | CASSFGTGLGYTF | 13 | . | . | TRBJ1-2 | TRBV5-1
TGCGCCAGCAGCTTGGCCATACAGGGGCCCGACAATGAGCAGTTCTTC | CASSLAIQGPDNEQFF | 16 | TRBD1 | . | TRBJ2-1 | TRBV5-1
TGCGCCAGCAGCCAAGAGCAGGGGGCCGTACGTGAAGCTTTCTTT | CASSQEQGAVREAFF | 15 | TRBD1 | . | TRBJ1-1 | TRBV4-1
TGTGCCAGCAGCCAATCTCTCCCGGGACAGGGGTCCCCATTCTCCTACGAGCAGTACTTC | CASSQSLPGQGSPFSYEQYF | 20 | TRBD1 | . | TRBJ2-7 | TRBV16
TGTGCCAGCAGCGTAGACGGCCGAGGGCCCTACGGCTACACCTTC | CASSVDGRGPYGYTF | 15 | . | many | TRBJ1-2 | TRBV9
TGCAGTGCTAGTCCCGGGACAAATAACTATGGCTACACCTTC | CSASPGTNNYGYTF | 14 | . | . | TRBJ1-2 | TRBV20-1
TGTGCCAGCAGCCAGGGGACTAGCGGAACCTATGAGACCCAGTTCTTC | CASSQGTSGTYETQFF | 16 | TRBD2 | . | TRBJ2-1 | TRBV4-2
TGTGCCAGCAGTGAATGGCCAGGGCAACACTACGAGCAGTACTTC | CASSEWPGQHYEQYF | 15 | . | few | TRBJ2-7 | TRBV2
TGTGCCAGCAGATTCATGGAGACAACTAATGAAAAACTGTTTTTT | CASRFMETTNEKLFF | 15 | . | . | TRBJ1-4 | TRBV2
TGTGCCAGCAGTGAGGTTCCCGGGGAGCTGTTTTTT | CASSEVPGELFF | 12 | . | . | TRBJ2-2 | TRBV6-1
TGCGCCAGCAGCCCTACCCGACTAGTAACGTACAATGAGCAGTACTTC | CASSPTRLVTYNEQYF | 16 | . | . | TRBJ2-7 | TRBV4-3
TGCAGTGCTAAAGCGGCGAAAGAGGCCCAGTACTTC | CSAKAAKEAQYF | 12 | . | . | TRBJ2-5 | TRBV20-1
TGTGCCTGGAGCGCGGGGGGATCTATGAATGAGCAGTTCTTC | CAWSAGGSMNEQFF | 14 | TRBD2 | . | TRBJ2-1 | TRBV30
TGTGCCAGCAGCGTGAACAGCGAAGAGACCCAGTACTTC | CASSVNSEETQYF | 13 | . | . | TRBJ2-5 | TRBV11-1
TGCAGTGCTAGAGATGTGGGACAGGCACAAGAGGCCCAGTACTTC | CSARDVGQAQEAQYF | 15 | TRBD1 | . | TRBJ2-5 | TRBV20-1
TGTGCCAGCAGCCTCCCGGTAGCGGGTCCCACAGATACGCAGTATTTT | CASSLPVAGPTDTQYF | 16 | TRBD2 | . | TRBJ2-3 | TRBV28
TGCAGTGCTAGAGATATAGGCAGGGGCTACGAGCAGTACTTC | CSARDIGRGYEQYF | 14 | . | . | TRBJ2-7 | TRBV20-1
TGTGCCAGCAGTTCTGTACCGTCTTTGAACACTGAAGCTTTCTTT | CASSSVPSLNTEAFF | 15 | . | . | TRBJ1-1 | TRBV6-2/TRBV6-3
TGTGCCAGCAGTCGCGCCGGGACAGGCCGCGAGCAGTTCTTC | CASSRAGTGREQFF | 14 | TRBD1 | . | TRBJ2-1 | TRBV6-2/TRBV6-3
TGCAGTGCCGTCCGGGACGGGGGTTATGAGCAGTACTTC | CSAVRDGGYEQYF | 13 | . | . | TRBJ2-7 | TRBV20-1
TGCAGTGCTAGAGATCTGGCGGTGAACACTGAAGCTTTCTTT | CSARDLAVNTEAFF | 14 | . | . | TRBJ1-1 | TRBV20-1
TGTGCCAGCAGCCAAGCGGGACGCGAGCAGTTCTTC | CASSQAGREQFF | 12 | . | . | TRBJ2-1 | TRBV3-1
TGTGCCACCAGTGACCCGATGATTAACACCGGGGAGCTGTTTTTT | CATSDPMINTGELFF | 15 | . | few | TRBJ2-2 | TRBV24-1
TGTGCCAGCAGCTTAAATAATTCACCCCTCCACTTT | CASSLNNSPLHF | 12 | . | many | TRBJ1-6 | TRBV13
TGTGCCAGCTCACCGGCAGGGACAGCCCTGGGAGAGACCCAGTACTTC | CASSPAGTALGETQYF | 16 | TRBD1 | few | TRBJ2-5 | TRBV18
TGTGCCTGGAGTGTAGTTTGGGCGGGGGCGGGTGAGACCCAGTACTTC | CAWSVVWAGAGETQYF | 16 | . | . | TRBJ2-5 | TRBV30
TGCAGTGCTAGGGGTAGCGGGGACGATGAGCAGTTCTTC | CSARGSGDDEQFF | 13 | TRBD2 | . | TRBJ2-1 | TRBV20-1
TGCGCCAGCAGCCAAGATATGAGCGCAACTAATGAAAAACTGTTTTTT | CASSQDMSATNEKLFF | 16 | . | . | TRBJ1-4 | TRBV4-3
TGTGCCAGCAGTTTTGGGGGAAATGGGGCCAACGTCCTGACTTTC | CASSFGGNGANVLTF | 15 | . | once | TRBJ2-6 | TRBV27
TGTGCCAGCAGCTCGACAGGGGGCCGCACTGAAGCTTTCTTT | CASSSTGGRTEAFF | 14 | TRBD1 | . | TRBJ1-1 | TRBV7-2
TGTGCCAGCAGCGGTGGGCGACAGCGACTGAATTCACCCCTCCACTTT | CASSGGRQRLNSPLHF | 16 | . | few | TRBJ1-6 | TRBV7-2
TGTGCCAGCAGCCAGGGACTCTACTCCTACAATGAGCAGTTCTTC | CASSQGLYSYNEQFF | 15 | . | . | TRBJ2-1 | TRBV7-9
TGCAGCGTTGCCCGAGGGACAGGGAGGATGTACGAGCAGTACTTC | CSVARGTGRMYEQYF | 15 | TRBD1 | few | TRBJ2-7 | TRBV29-1
TGTGCCAGCAGTTCCCTAAGACCCGGGACTAGCGGACAAGAGACCCAGTACTTC | CASSSLRPGTSGQETQYF | 18 | TRBD2 | few | TRBJ2-5 | TRBV6-5
TGCAGTGCGGAACCGGGACTAGAATACGAGCAGTACTTC | CSAEPGLEYEQYF | 13 | TRBD2 | . | TRBJ2-7 | TRBV20-1